These 4 T cell receptor beta chains share one sample of origin, sequenced in a study of identical twins. TCRdb passed the 5' RACE reads through MiXCR, listing each CDR3 protein once. Here the sample spans more than 350,000 distinct CDR3 sequences, 8.5% to 10% being singletons. Input material: naive T cells sorted from blood. Receptors originate from a woman between 50 and 59 years old in good health.

In this sample, this clonotype turned up a few times. The chain uses TRBV5-1 and TRBJ2-3; a possible D gene is TRBD1 (5 bases). The CDR3 extends over 15 amino acids. The germline V gene encodes CDR1 SGHRS and CDR2 YFSETQ. The V end lost 0 bases, the J end lost 2 bases, and 10 bases lay between the germline ends. CDR3 loop: CASSLAGLLTDTQYF. CDR3 coding DNA: TGCGCCAGCAGCTTGGCAGGGCTACTCACAGATACGCAGTATTTT.

There are many counts of this clonotype. The CDR3 region has the DNA TGCAGCGTTAGGGGGGCAGGGCAGCCCCAGCATTTT. It translates to CSVRGAGQPQHF. V and J are TRBV29-1 and TRBJ1-5; weak D call: TRBD1 (6 bases). CDR3 size: 12 residues. The ends were cut back, 5 bases at V and 7 bases at J, with 12 bases in the middle. Germline V CDR1 and CDR2: SQVTM, ANQGSEA.

This clonotype showed up just a few times. The rearrangement links TRBV12-3 or TRBV12-4 to TRBJ2-5; no firm D call. V shed 4 bases and J shed 3 bases, with 6 bases lying between them. The CDR3 covers 12 residues. The chain's CDR3 is CASSSLEETQYF. The CDR3 region has the DNA TGTGCCAGCAGTTCTTTGGAAGAGACCCAGTACTTC.

This clonotype was seen many times. The chain recombines TRBV29-1 with TRBJ2-5, with D perhaps TRBD2 (5 bases). The length of the CDR3 is 12 residues. Germline-derived CDR1 and CDR2 are SQVTM and ANQGSEA. Trimming removed 2 bases from V and 2 bases from J, with 6 bases in between. For the CDR3, the DNA is TGCAGCGTTGAAACGGGGCAAGAGACCCAGTACTTC. Protein: CSVETGQETQYF.